Below, one T cell receptor (beta chain) is given with its context. As yet, its antigen is unknown. The sample originates from a study of Ad26.COV2.S vaccination and SARS-CoV-2 variants. Looking at the study overall: The Ad26.COV2.S arm of the COV1001 trial was where the donor was placed.

The table came from immunoSEQ multiplex PCR; TCRdb's copy has only in-frame clones and leaves some out. The sample includes hundreds of thousands of clones, around 89% seen only once; the top ten take approximately 5%. This CDR3 has 14 amino acids. Per germline, CDR1 SGHVS and CDR2 FQNEAQ. J was trimmed by 0 bases and V by 8 bases; bases with no gene match: 6. Regarding treatment: some 20 received Ad26.COV2.S at low or high dose, single or two shots; a few received placebo; per-sample allocation not given. Sampling happened 63 days after the first vaccine or placebo injection. Adults aged 18-55 years in Boston included the donor. Overall study findings and caveats: Participants given vaccine showed non-spike TCR breadth similar to that of placebo recipients. Vaccine recipients showed a spike-specific TCR breadth that was higher than in placebo recipients.

The chain recombines TRBV7-8 with TRBJ2-5; 7 bases align to TRBD2. Here the sequenced sample was peripheral blood, taken in a trial of Ad26.COV2.S vaccine versus placebo. This TCR derives from a person aged 18 to 59 who received the Ad26.COV2.S COVID-19 vaccine or a placebo. The CDR3 sequence is CASLLAEDQETQYF. The CDR3 region has the DNA TGTGCCAGCCTGCTAGCGGAAGACCAAGAGACCCAGTACTTC.